A selection of T cell receptor beta chains follows, all from one sample in a study of monozygotic twins with inflammatory bowel disease. TCRdb re-called the 5' RACE reads; every CDR3 protein appears as one record, without DNA. The sample table includes about 160,000 distinct CDR3 sequences. Sequenced material: blood. The receptor source for this set is a human donor with ulcerative colitis or Crohn's disease, or a healthy co-twin of an affected twin (not recorded which). The CDR3 runs from the conserved cysteine through the conserved F or W.

J	V	CDR3
TRBJ2-2	TRBV5-1	CASSFGGTHRVWSGELFF
TRBJ2-1	TRBV10-3	CAISVKREYNEQFF
TRBJ1-5	TRBV19	CASLNRGGNQPQHF
TRBJ2-3	TRBV20-1	CSARARSGLGDTQYF
TRBJ2-1	TRBV6-6	CASSYGIAGGEQFF
TRBJ2-1	TRBV5-1	CASSLVQGINEQFF
TRBJ2-1	TRBV20-1	CSARVFNEQFF
TRBJ2-7	TRBV12-3/TRBV12-4	CASSLTRSYEQYF
TRBJ2-7	TRBV19	CASSSLPWGGRPYEQYF
TRBJ1-1	TRBV4-2	CASSQGGGGRTEAFF
TRBJ2-1	TRBV5-1	CASSSTDRPDNEQFF
TRBJ2-1	TRBV28	CASSFPRALSYNEQFF
TRBJ2-1	TRBV6-1	CASSEKEIYITGYNEQFF
TRBJ2-5	TRBV20-1	CSAHQDLQETQYF
TRBJ1-2	TRBV12-3/TRBV12-4	CASSLTRIYGGYTF
TRBJ2-7	TRBV7-2	CASSLGSGSSYEQYF
TRBJ2-1	TRBV12-3/TRBV12-4	CASIGLAGGWGNEQFF
TRBJ1-1	TRBV19	CASSIAGIWNTEAFF
TRBJ1-4	TRBV10-3	CATRDRETEKLFF
TRBJ1-5	TRBV19	CASTPYPFSNQPQHF
TRBJ1-1	TRBV9	CASSPQGHVNTEAFF
TRBJ2-7	TRBV12-3/TRBV12-4	CASSFGLAASYEQYF
TRBJ2-7	TRBV6-2/TRBV6-3	CASSWGGQGAQSYEQYF
TRBJ2-5	TRBV20-1	CSARDLRLAGGRETQYF
TRBJ1-5	TRBV20-1	CSSGTAAYPQHF
TRBJ1-1	TRBV5-1	CASRTALNTEAFF
TRBJ2-7	TRBV29-1	CSVEDRTSGLHEQYF
TRBJ2-1	TRBV12-3/TRBV12-4	CASGEKRGLAINEQFF
TRBJ2-3	TRBV12-3/TRBV12-4	CASSLRQALGTDTQYF
TRBJ2-2	TRBV15	CATSRVSASTGELFF
TRBJ2-1	TRBV20-1	CSAREARLPNEQFF
TRBJ2-1	TRBV28	CASRAGTSGRNEQFF
TRBJ2-2	TRBV7-9	CASILGGSNTGELFF
TRBJ2-3	TRBV3-1	CASSLRRGRTDTQYF
TRBJ2-2	TRBV19	CASIKRDTGELFF
TRBJ1-2	TRBV29-1	CSVGGLYGYTF
TRBJ1-5	TRBV20-1	CSARNNRVKQPQHF
TRBJ2-1	TRBV27	CASSSMLAGTSYNEQFF
TRBJ2-5	TRBV20-1	CSARPGLEETQYF
TRBJ2-1	TRBV30	CAWSVSPPGQFF
TRBJ1-1	TRBV5-6	CASSFGATNTEAFF
TRBJ2-4	TRBV20-1	CSSSTGTGTLKNIQYF
TRBJ2-3	TRBV4-1	CASSQFGRVSDTQYF
TRBJ2-5	TRBV12-3/TRBV12-4	CASSSSSGRAGETQYF
TRBJ2-7	TRBV19	CASSPRGGLAGSGEQYF
TRBJ2-3	TRBV30	CAWSVVGLGTDTQYF
TRBJ2-5	TRBV20-1	CSARDRQETQYF
TRBJ2-2	TRBV7-9	CASSLWRLATGELFF
TRBJ2-7	TRBV4-1	CASSLGLAGVSYEQYF
TRBJ2-1	TRBV7-9	CASSPKIEQFF
TRBJ1-1	TRBV5-1	CASRTGSTGTEAFF
TRBJ2-5	TRBV20-1	CSGDREETQYF
TRBJ1-4	TRBV2	CASSTDRATNEKLFF
TRBJ2-1	TRBV4-1	CASSQDYLPYNEQFF
TRBJ2-7	TRBV7-8	CASSLLAGGSYEQYF
TRBJ1-1	TRBV5-1	CASSLVRGTGSGYTEAFF
TRBJ1-4	TRBV9	CASSGGQTTNEKLFF
TRBJ1-6	TRBV13	CASSLDLSSYNSPLHF
TRBJ2-5	TRBV13	CASSLRGLAGFLGTQYF